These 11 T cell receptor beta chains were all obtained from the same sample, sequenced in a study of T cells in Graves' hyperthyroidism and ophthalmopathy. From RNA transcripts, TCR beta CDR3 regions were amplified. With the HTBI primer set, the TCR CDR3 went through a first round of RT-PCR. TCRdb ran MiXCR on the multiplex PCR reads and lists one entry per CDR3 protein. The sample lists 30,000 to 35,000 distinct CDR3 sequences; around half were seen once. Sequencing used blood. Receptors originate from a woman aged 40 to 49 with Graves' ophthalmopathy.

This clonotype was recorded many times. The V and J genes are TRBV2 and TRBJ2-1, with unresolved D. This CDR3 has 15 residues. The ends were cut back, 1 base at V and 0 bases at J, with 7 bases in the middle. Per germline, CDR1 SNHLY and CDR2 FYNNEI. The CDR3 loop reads CASSEEGTSYNEQFF. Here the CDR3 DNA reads TGTGCCAGCAGTGAAGAGGGTACCTCCTACAATGAGCAGTTCTTC.

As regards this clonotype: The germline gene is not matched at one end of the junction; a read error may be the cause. The CDR3 is CAGSLGAGRGNEQFF. The DNA of the CDR3 is TGCGCCGGCAGCTTGGGAGCGGGACGGGGGAATGAGCAGTTCTTC. The rearrangement uses TRBV5-1 and TRBJ2-1; 7 bases match TRBD2. The germline V gene encodes CDR1 SGHRS and CDR2 YFSETQ. This CDR3 is 15 amino acids long.

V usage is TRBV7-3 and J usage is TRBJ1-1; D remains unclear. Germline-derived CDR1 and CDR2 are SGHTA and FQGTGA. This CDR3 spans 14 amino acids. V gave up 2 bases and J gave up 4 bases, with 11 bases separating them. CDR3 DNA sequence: TGTGCCAGCAGCTTACATCGGGAGAGCACTGAAGCTTTCTTT. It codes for CASSLHRESTEAFF.

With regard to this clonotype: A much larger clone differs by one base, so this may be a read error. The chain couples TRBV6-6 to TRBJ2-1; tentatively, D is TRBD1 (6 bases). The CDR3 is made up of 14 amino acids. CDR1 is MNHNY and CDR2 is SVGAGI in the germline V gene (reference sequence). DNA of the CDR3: TGTGCCAGCAGTAGAACCGGGACACGCAATGAGCAGTCCTTC. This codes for CASSRTGTRNEQSF.

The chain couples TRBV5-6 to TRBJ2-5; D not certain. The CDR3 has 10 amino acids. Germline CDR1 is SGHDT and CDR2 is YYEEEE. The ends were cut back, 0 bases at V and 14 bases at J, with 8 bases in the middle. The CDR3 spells CASSLDSQYF. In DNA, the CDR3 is TGTGCCAGCAGCTTGGACAGCCAATACTTC.

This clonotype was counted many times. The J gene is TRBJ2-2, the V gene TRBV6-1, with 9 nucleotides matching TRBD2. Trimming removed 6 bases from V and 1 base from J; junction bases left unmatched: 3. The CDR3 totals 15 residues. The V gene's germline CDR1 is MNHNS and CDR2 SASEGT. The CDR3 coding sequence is TGTGCCAGCAGCCGCGGGGGGGTGAACACCGGGGAGCTGTTTTTT. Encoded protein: CASSRGGVNTGELFF.

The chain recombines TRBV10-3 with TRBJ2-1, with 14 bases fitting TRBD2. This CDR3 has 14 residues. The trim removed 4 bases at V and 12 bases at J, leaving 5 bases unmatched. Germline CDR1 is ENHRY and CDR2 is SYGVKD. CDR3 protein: CAISGGLAGDGQFF. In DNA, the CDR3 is TGTGCCATCAGTGGGGGACTAGCGGGAGATGGGCAGTTCTTC.

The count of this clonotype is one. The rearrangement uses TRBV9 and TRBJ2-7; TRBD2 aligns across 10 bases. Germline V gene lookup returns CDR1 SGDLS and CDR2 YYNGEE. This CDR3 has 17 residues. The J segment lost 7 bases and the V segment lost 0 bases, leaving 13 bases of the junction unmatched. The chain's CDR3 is CASSVGPLAGAYKEQYF. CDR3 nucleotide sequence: TGTGCCAGCAGCGTAGGACCTCTAGCGGGGGCATACAAGGAGCAGTACTTC. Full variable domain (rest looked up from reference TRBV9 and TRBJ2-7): DSGVTQTPKHLITATGQRVTLRCSPRSGDLSVYWYQQSLDQGLQFLIQYYNGEERAKGNILERFSAQQFPDLHSELNLSSLELGDSALYFCASSVGPLAGAYKEQYFGPGTRLTVT.

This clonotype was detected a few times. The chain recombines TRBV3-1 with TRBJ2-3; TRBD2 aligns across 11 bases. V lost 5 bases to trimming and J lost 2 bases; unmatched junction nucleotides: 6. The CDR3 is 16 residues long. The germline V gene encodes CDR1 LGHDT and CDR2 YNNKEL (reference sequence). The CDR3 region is CASSGTGLAVTDTQYF. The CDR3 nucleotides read TGTGCCAGCAGCGGGACGGGACTAGCGGTCACAGATACGCAGTATTTT.

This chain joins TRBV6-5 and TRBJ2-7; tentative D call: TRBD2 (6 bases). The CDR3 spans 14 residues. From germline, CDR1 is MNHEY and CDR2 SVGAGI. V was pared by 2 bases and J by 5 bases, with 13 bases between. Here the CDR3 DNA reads TGTGCCAGCAGTTACACGGGACTGGGCGACGAGCAGTACTTC. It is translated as CASSYTGLGDEQYF.

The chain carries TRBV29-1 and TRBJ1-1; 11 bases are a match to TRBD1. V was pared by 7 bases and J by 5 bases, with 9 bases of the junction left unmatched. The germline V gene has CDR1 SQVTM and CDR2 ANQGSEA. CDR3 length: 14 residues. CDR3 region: CSAWSGQGGTEAFF. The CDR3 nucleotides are TGCAGCGCCTGGTCGGGACAGGGGGGGACTGAAGCTTTCTTT.